This TCR beta chain was identified in a study of tumor-infiltrating lymphocytes in localized non-small cell lung cancer. Study as a whole: Tumor tissue and non-adjacent uninvolved lung came from each patient.

Findings and limits, study-wide: No T-cell fraction difference was seen between IM1 and IM2 tumors. Tumor T-cell fraction from TCR sequencing was not associated with recurrence-free survival (p = 0.61).

From germline, CDR1 is SGHRS and CDR2 YFSETQ. The trim removed 4 bases at V and 5 bases at J, leaving 6 bases unmatched. The CDR3 sequence is 15 residues long. As concerns this clone: What it recognizes is unknown.

Assay: immunoSEQ multiplex PCR; the TCRdb copy retains only in-frame clones and omits some. Found here are some 15,000 clones, 73% of them singletons; the top ten hold approximately 4%. Sequencing was carried out using lung tumor tissue. The chain recombines TRBV5-1 with TRBJ2-7; 13 positions agree with TRBD2. The sequence derives from a human donor with non-small cell lung cancer. CDR3 bases: TGCGCCAGCAGCCCGGGACTAGCGGGAACCCACGAGCAGTACTTC. Amino acids: CASSPGLAGTHEQYF.